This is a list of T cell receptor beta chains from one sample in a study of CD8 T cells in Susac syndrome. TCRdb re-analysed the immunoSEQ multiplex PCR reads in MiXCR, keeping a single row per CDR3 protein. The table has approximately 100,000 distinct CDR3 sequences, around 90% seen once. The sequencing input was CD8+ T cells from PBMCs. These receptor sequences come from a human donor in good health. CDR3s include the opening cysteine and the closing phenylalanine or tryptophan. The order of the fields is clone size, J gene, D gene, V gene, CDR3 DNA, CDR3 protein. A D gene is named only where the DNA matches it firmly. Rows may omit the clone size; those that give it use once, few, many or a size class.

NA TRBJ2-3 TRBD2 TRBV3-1 TGTGCCAGCAGCCAAGATTTCCCCTCCAGGGCGGGAGCGGCAGATACGCAGTATTTT CASSQDFPSRAGAADTQYF
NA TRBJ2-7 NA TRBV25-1 TGTGCCAGCAGTGCCTCCAGGGGCGAGAACAGGGATTTAAAGCAGTACTTC CASSASRGENRDLKQYF
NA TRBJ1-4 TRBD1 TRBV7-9 TGTGCCAGCAGCTTAGGAGGGACAGGGCGTGAAAAACTGTTTTTT CASSLGGTGREKLFF
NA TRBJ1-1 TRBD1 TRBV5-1 TGCGCCAGCAGTTATACAGGGGGCACTGAAGCTTTCTTT CASSYTGGTEAFF
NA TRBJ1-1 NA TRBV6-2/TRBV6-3 TGTGCCGGAGCTTATGCCCTAGCTACTGAAGCTTTCTTT CAGAYALATEAFF
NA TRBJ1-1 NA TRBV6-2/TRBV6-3 TGTGCCAGCAGTTACGGCAGAGTGAACACTGAAGCTTTCTTT CASSYGRVNTEAFF
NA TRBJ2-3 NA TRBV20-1 TGCAGTGCTAGACGTCTGGGTGGGGGGACAGATACGCAGTATTTT CSARRLGGGTDTQYF
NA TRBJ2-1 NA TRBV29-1 TGCAGCGTTGTAGAGGGTAGCTCCTACAATGAGCAGTTCTTC CSVVEGSSYNEQFF
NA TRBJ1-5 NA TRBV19 TGTGCCAGTAAGGATTTCAATCAGCCCCAGCATTTT CASKDFNQPQHF
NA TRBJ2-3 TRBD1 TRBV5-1 TGCGCCAGCAGCTTACAGGGGGCAGATACGCAGTATTTT CASSLQGADTQYF
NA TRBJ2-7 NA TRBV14 TGTGCCAGCAGCCAAGATTGGACCGAGCAGTACTTC CASSQDWTEQYF
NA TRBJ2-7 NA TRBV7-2 TGTGCCAGCAGCTTAAGGGAGAGCGGCGAGCAGTACTTC CASSLRESGEQYF
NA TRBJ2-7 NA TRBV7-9 TGTGCCAGCAGCGGAGGACGAGGGGAGCCCTACGAGCAGTACTTC CASSGGRGEPYEQYF
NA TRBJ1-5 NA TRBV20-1 TGCAGTGCTAGAGACGGAGGCAATCAGCCCCAGCATTTT CSARDGGNQPQHF
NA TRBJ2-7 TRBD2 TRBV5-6 TGTGCCAGCAGCGGAGCGGGGGGGATCTACGAGCAGTACTTC CASSGAGGIYEQYF
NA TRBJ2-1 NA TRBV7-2 TGTGCCAGCAGCCCCCCCCTGGGTGAGCAGTTCTTC CASSPPLGEQFF
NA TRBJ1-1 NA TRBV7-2 TGTGCCAGCAGGGGGACCCTGACAGGTTACACTGAAGCTTTCTTT CASRGTLTGYTEAFF
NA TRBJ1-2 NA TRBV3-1 TGTGCCAGCAGCCAAGGTCGACAGGCTACTAACTATGGCTACACCTTC CASSQGRQATNYGYTF
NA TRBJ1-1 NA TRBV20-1 TGCAGTGCTAGAGTTGACACAGGGCGAACTGAAGCTTTCTTT CSARVDTGRTEAFF
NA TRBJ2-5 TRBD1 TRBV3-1 TGTGCCAGCAGCCAAGAGGGAATTTCGACAGGGGGACTCCAAGAGACCCAGTACTTC CASSQEGISTGGLQETQYF
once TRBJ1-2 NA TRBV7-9 TGTGCCAGCAGCTTCATCGGGGTCTCTAGTAATGGCTACACCTTC CASSFIGVSSNGYTF
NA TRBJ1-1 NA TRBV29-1 TGCAGCGTTGTTAATGTTGAAGCTTTCTTT CSVVNVEAFF
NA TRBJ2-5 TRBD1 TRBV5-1 TGCGCCAGCAGCTACGGGACAGGGTACCAAGAGACCCAGTACTTC CASSYGTGYQETQYF
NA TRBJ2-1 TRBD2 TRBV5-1 TGCGCCAGCAGAAAAGGGACTAGCGGTAGCTCCTACAATGAGCAGTTCTTC CASRKGTSGSSYNEQFF
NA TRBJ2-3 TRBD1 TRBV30 TGTGCCTGGAGTGGGGACAGGGTTTCAGATACGCAGTATTTT CAWSGDRVSDTQYF
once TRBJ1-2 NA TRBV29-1 TGCAGCGTTGAATCTAGATTTAACTATGGCTACACCTTC CSVESRFNYGYTF
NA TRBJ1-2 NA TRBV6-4 TGTGCCAGCAGTGACCAGCCGGGACCGGGGGGGGCTGGCTACACCTTC CASSDQPGPGGAGYTF
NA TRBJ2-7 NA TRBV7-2 TGTGCCAGCAGCAGACAAGCGCACCTCTCCTACGAGCAGTACTTC CASSRQAHLSYEQYF
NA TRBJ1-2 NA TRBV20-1 TGCAGTGCTAGAGATCCGGCAGGTATACGGTTCGGCTACACCTTC CSARDPAGIRFGYTF
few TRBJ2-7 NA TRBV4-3 TGCGCCAGCAGCCAAGACGGAGTGGCCGCGTCCTACGAGCAGTACTTC CASSQDGVAASYEQYF
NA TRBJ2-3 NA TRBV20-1 TGCAGTAGGACACCGCCTCGTGGGGATACGCAGTATTTT CSRTPPRGDTQYF
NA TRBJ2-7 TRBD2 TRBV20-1 TGCAGTGCACCCCGCGGAGTAGCGGGGAACGAGCAGTACTTC CSAPRGVAGNEQYF
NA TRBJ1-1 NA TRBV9 TGTGCCAGCAGCGTAGTACCCGACGGGAACACTGAAGCTTTCTTT CASSVVPDGNTEAFF